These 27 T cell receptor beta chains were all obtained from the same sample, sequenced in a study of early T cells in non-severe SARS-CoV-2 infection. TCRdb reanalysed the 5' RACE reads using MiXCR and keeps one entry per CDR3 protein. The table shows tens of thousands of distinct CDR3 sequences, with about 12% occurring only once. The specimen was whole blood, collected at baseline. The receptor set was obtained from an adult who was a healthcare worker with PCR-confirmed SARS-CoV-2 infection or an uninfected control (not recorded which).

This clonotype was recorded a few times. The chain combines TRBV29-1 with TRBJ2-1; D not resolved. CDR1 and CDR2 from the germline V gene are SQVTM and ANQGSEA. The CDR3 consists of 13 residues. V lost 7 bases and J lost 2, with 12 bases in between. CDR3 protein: CSAKTDPYNEQFF. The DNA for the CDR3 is TGCAGCGCAAAGACGGACCCCTACAATGAGCAGTTCTTC.

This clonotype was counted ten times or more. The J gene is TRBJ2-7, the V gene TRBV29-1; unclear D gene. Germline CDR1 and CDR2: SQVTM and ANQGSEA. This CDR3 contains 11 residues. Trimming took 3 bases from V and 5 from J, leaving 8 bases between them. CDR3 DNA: TGCAGCGTTGAGAATGGAAACGAGCAGTACTTC. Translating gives CSVENGNEQYF.

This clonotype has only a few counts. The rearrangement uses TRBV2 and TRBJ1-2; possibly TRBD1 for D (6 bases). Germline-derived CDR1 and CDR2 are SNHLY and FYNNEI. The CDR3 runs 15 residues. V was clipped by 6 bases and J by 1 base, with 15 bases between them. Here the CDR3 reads CASRLQQGLNYGYTF. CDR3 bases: TGTGCCAGCAGGTTACAACAGGGACTTAACTATGGCTACACCTTC. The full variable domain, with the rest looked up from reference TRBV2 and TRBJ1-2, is EPEVTQTPSHQVTQMGQEVILRCVPISNHLYFYWYRQILGQKVEFLVSFYNNEISEKSEIFDDQFSVERPDGSNFTLKIRSTKLEDSAMYFCASRLQQGLNYGYTFGSGTRLTVV.

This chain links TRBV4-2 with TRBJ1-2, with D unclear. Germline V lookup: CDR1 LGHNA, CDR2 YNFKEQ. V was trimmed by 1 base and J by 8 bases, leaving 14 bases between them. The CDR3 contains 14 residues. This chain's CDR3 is CASSQVKGPRGYTF. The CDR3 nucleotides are TGTGCCAGCAGCCAAGTAAAGGGCCCAAGGGGCTACACCTTC.

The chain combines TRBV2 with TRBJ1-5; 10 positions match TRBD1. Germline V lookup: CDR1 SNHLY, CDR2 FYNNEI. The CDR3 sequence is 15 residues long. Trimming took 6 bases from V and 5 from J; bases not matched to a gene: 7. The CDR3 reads CASRAGQGRHQPQHF. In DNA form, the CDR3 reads TGTGCCAGCAGAGCGGGACAGGGGAGGCATCAGCCCCAGCATTTT. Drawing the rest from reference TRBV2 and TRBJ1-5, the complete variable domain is EPEVTQTPSHQVTQMGQEVILRCVPISNHLYFYWYRQILGQKVEFLVSFYNNEISEKSEIFDDQFSVERPDGSNFTLKIRSTKLEDSAMYFCASRAGQGRHQPQHFGDGTRLSIL.

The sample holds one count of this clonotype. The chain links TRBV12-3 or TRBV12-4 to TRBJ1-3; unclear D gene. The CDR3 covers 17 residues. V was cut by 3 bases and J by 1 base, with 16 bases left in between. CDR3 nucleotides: TGTGCCAGCAGTTTGAGAGGAATACTTCTTTCTGGAAACACCATATATTTT. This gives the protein CASSLRGILLSGNTIYF.

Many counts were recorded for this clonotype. CDR3 sequence reads: CASSLMGRLKQFF. Here the CDR3 DNA reads TGTGCCAGCAGTTTGATGGGTAGGTTAAAGCAGTTCTTC. The chain uses TRBV12-3 or TRBV12-4 and TRBJ2-1, with D unclear. Between the trimmed V and J ends, which lost 3 bases and 11 bases, there was a span of 14 bases. The CDR3 is made up of 13 amino acids.

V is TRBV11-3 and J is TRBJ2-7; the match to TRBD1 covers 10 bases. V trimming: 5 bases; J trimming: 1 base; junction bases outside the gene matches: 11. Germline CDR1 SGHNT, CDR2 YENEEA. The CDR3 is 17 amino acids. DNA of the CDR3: TGTGCCAGCAGCCCTCCCTGGACAGGGGGTCTTTCCTACGAGCAGTACTTC. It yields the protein CASSPPWTGGLSYEQYF.

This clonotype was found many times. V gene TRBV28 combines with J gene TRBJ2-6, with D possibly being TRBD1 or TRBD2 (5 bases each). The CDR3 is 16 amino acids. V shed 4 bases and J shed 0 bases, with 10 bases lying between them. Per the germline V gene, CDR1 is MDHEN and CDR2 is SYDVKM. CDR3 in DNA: TGTGCCAGCAGTTCTGGGGGTCCCTCTGGGGCCAACGTCCTGACTTTC. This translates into CASSSGGPSGANVLTF.

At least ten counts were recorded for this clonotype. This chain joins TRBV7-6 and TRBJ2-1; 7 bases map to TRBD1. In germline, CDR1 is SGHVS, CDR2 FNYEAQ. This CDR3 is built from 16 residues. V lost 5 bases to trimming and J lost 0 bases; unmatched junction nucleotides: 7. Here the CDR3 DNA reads TGTGCCAGCAGCATTGGGGACAGACTCTCCTACAATGAGCAGTTCTTC. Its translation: CASSIGDRLSYNEQFF.

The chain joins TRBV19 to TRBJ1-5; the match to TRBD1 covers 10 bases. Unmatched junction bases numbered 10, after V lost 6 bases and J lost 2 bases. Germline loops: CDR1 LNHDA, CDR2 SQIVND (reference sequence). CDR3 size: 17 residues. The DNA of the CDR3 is TGTGCCAGTAGGACAAAGACAGGGGGCTTGGGCAATCAGCCCCAGCATTTT. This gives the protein CASRTKTGGLGNQPQHF.

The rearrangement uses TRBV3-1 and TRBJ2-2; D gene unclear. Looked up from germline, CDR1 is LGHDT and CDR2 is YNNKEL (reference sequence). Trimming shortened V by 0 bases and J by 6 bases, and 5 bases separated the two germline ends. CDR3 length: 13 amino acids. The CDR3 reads CASSQDRPGELFF. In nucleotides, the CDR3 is TGTGCCAGCAGCCAAGATCGGCCCGGGGAGCTGTTTTTT.

The CDR3 reads CASSYSRIAGYNEQFF. For the CDR3, the DNA is TGTGCCAGCAGTTACTCGAGAATAGCGGGATACAATGAGCAGTTCTTC. The genes are TRBV6-5 and TRBJ2-1; TRBD2 agrees at 8 bases. The V gene end was trimmed by 0 bases and the J gene end by 4 bases; junction bases not matched to a gene: 5. The CDR3 totals 16 residues. Germline V gene sequence: CDR1 MNHEY, CDR2 SVGAGI.

The CDR3 nucleotides read TGTGCCAGCAGCCGACAGGGCGCCTACGAGCAGTACTTC. Translated: CASSRQGAYEQYF. The gene calls are TRBV5-5 and TRBJ2-7; 7 nucleotides agree with TRBD1. The CDR3 has 13 amino acids. With V trimmed by 4 bases and J by 2 bases, 3 bases remained unmatched. From germline, CDR1 is SGHKS and CDR2 YYEKEE (reference sequence).

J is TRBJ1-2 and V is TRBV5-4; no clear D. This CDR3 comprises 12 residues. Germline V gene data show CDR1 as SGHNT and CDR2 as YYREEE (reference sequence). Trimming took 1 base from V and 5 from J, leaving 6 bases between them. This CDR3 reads CASSLTFYGYTF. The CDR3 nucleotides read TGTGCCAGCAGCTTGACCTTTTATGGCTACACCTTC.

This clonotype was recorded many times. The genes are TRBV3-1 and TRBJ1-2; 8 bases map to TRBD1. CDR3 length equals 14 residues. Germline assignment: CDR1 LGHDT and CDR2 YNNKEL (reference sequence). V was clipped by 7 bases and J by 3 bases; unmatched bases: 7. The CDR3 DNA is TGTGCCAGCACCCCGACAGGGGAATACTATGGCTACACCTTC. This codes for CASTPTGEYYGYTF.

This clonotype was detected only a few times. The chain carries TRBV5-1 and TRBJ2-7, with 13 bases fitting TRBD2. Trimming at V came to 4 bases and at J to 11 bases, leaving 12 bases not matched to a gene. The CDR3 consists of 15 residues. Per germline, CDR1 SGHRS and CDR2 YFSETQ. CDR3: CASSGGTSGDHVEYF. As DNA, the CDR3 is TGCGCCAGCAGCGGTGGGACTAGCGGGGATCACGTCGAGTACTTC.

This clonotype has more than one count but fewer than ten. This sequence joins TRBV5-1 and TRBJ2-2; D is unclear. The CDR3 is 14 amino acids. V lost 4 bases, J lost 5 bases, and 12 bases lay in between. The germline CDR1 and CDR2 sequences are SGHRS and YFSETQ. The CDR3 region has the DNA TGCGCCAGCAGCCCACCGGACGTAACCGGGGAGCTGTTTTTT. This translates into CASSPPDVTGELFF.

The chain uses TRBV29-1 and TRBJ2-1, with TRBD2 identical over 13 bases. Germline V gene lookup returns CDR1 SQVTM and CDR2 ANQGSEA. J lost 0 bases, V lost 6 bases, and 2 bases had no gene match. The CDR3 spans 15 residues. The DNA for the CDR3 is TGCAGCGTACGGACTAGCGGGGGCTCCTACAATGAGCAGTTCTTC. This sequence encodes CSVRTSGGSYNEQFF.

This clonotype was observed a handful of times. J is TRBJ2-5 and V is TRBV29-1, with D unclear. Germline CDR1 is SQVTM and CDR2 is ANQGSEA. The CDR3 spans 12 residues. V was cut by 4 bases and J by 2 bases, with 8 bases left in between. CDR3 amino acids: CSVGTEQETQYF. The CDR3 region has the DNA TGCAGCGTTGGTACAGAGCAAGAGACCCAGTACTTC.

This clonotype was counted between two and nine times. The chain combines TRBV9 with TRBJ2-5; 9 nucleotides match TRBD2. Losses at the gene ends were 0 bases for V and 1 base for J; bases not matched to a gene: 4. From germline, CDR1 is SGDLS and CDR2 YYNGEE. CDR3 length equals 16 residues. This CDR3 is CASSVGLAGTQETQYF. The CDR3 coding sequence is TGTGCCAGCAGCGTAGGGCTAGCGGGGACCCAAGAGACCCAGTACTTC.

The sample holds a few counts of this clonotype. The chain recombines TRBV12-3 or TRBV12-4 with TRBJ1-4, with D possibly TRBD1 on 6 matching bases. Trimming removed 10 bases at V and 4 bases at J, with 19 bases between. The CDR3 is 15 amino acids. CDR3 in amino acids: CATRLSTGDNEKLFF. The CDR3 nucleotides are TGTGCCACCCGGCTATCGACAGGAGATAATGAAAAACTGTTTTTT.

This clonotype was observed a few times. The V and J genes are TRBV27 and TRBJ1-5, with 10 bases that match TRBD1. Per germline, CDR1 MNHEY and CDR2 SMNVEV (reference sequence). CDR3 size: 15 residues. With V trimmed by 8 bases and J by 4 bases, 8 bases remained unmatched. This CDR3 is CASGRAGQGNQPQHF. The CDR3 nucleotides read TGTGCCAGCGGACGAGCGGGACAGGGGAATCAGCCCCAGCATTTT.

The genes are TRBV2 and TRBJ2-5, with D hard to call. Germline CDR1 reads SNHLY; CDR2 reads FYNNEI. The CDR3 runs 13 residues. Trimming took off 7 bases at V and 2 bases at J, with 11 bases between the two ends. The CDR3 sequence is CASKSESQETQYF. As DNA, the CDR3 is TGTGCCAGCAAGTCCGAAAGTCAAGAGACCCAGTACTTC.

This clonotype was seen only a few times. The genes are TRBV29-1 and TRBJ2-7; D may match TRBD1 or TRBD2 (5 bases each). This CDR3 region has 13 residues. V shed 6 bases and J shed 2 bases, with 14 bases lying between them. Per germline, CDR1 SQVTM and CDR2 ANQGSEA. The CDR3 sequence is CSVSRDGTYEQYF. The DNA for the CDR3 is TGCAGCGTAAGCCGGGACGGTACCTACGAGCAGTACTTC.

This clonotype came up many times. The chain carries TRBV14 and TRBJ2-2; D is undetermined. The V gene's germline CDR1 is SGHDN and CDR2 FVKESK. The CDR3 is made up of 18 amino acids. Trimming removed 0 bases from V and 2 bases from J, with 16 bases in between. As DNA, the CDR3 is TGTGCCAGCAGCCAAGATTGGGGTTCAATCGGAAACACCGGGGAGCTGTTTTTT. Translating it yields CASSQDWGSIGNTGELFF.

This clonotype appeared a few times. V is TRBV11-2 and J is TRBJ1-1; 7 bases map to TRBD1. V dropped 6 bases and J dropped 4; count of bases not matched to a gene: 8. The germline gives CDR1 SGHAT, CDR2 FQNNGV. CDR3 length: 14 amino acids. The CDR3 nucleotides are TGTGCCAGCAGATTTCCCACAGGGGCCACTGAAGCTTTCTTT. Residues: CASRFPTGATEAFF. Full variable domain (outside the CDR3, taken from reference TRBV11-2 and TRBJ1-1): EAGVAQSPRYKIIEKRQSVAFWCNPISGHATLYWYQQILGQGPKLLIQFQNNGVVDDSQLPKDRFSAERLKGVDSTLKIQPAKLEDSAVYLCASRFPTGATEAFFGQGTRLTVV.